Here is one T cell receptor beta chain with its context. Its target is not known. Researchers prepared the TCRbeta library using unique molecular identifiers, the study reports. TCRdb independently ran MiXCR on the PCR reads; one entry per CDR3 protein. The data show around 440,000 distinct CDR3 sequences, about 10% seen once. The source of the sample is a study of T-cell reconstitution after alpha-beta-depleted transplantation in children. Trimming removed 3 bases from V and 7 bases from J, with 19 bases in between. CDR3 length: 14 amino acids. The germline V gene encodes CDR1 DFQATT and CDR2 SNEGSKA (reference sequence). Findings and caveats of the study: Reportedly, only several hundred clones from non-depleted graft cells drove alpha-beta T-cell counts at about two months.

This receptor was obtained from a child aged 2 to 10 with inherited bone marrow failure, due to receive a stem cell transplant. Material: PBMCs, obtained before TCRalphabeta/CD19-depleted stem cell transplant. The genes are TRBV20-1 and TRBJ2-7; D is ambiguous. CDR3 sequence reads: CSASGPADRREQYF. The CDR3 DNA follows: TGCAGTGCTAGCGGCCCCGCAGATCGTAGAGAGCAGTACTTC.